This T cell receptor (beta chain) was found in a study of cytomegalovirus exposure and HLA in healthy donors. Trimming stripped 7 bases from V and 0 bases from J, with 13 bases between. This CDR3 region has 15 residues. Germline V CDR1 and CDR2: MNHEY, SMNVEV (reference sequence). Only one count was recorded for this clone. Antigen unknown. The study's findings and limits: Upon later analysis, TCR association rates were observed to vary by HLA locus, being highest for DRB1 and lowest for HLA-C. Productive status was seen about 87% or about 30% of the time for most TCR beta V segments in an earlier analysis.

PCR was performed using 60 Vbeta and 13 Jbeta primers. Measured with immunoSEQ multiplex PCR; TCRdb has only the in-frame clones, and not every one. The sample lists approximately 150,000 clones, roughly 81% seen once, with around 1.5% in the top ten. The sample was PBMCs. V and J are TRBV27 and TRBJ1-5; D gene unclear. The origin of this receptor is a female donor in good health and CMV-seronegative. In nucleotides, the CDR3 is TGTGCCAGCACCTTAAGAGCGTATAGCAATCAGCCCCAGCATTTT. Encoded protein: CASTLRAYSNQPQHF.